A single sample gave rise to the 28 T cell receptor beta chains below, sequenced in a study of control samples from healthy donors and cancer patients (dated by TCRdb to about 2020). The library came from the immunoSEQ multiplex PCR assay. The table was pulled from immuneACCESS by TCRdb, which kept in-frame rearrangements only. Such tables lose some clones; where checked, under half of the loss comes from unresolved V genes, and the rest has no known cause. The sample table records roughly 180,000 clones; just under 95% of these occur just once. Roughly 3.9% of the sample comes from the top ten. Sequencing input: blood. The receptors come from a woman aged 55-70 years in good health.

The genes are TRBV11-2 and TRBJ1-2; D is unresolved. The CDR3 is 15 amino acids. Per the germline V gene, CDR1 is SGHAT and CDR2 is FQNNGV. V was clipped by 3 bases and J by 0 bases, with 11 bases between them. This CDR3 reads CASSFGRNANYGYTF. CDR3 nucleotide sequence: TGTGCCAGCAGCTTCGGCAGGAATGCTAACTATGGCTACACCTTC.

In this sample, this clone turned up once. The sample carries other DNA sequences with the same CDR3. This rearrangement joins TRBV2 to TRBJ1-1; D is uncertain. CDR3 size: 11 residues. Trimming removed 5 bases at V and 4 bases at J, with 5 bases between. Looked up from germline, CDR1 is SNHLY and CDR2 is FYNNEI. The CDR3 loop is CASSYSTEAFF. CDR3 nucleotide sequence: TGTGCCAGCAGTTACAGCACTGAAGCTTTCTTT.

CDR3 DNA sequence: TGTGCCAGCAGCCGCGGGGGGGGCGGGGGCCAGAACCAGCCCCAGCATTTT. This sequence encodes CASSRGGGGGQNQPQHF. This chain joins TRBV3-1 (or the pseudogene TRBV3-2) and TRBJ1-5, with D possibly being TRBD1 (6 bases). Germline values: CDR1 LGHDT, CDR2 YNNKEL (reference sequence). V gave up 4 bases and J gave up 7 bases, with 23 bases separating them. The CDR3 is 17 amino acids.

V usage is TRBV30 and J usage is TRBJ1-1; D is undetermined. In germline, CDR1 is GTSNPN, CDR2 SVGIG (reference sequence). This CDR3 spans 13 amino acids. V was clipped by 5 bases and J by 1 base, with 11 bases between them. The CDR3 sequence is CAWSATSNTEAFF. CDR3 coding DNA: TGTGCCTGGTCTGCAACCTCGAACACTGAAGCTTTCTTT.

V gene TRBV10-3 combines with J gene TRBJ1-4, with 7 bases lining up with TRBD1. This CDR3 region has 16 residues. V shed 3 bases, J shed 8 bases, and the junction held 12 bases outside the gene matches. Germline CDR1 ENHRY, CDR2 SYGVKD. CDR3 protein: CAISEILGGAEEKLFF. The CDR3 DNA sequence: TGTGCCATCAGTGAAATTTTAGGGGGCGCAGAGGAAAAACTGTTTTTT.

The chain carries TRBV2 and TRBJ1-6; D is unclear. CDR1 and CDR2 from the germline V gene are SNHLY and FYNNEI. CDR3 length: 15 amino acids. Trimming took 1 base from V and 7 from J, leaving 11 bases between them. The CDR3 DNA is TGTGCCAGCAGTGAAGGGAGAGGTTGGAATTCACCCCTCCACTTT. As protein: CASSEGRGWNSPLHF.

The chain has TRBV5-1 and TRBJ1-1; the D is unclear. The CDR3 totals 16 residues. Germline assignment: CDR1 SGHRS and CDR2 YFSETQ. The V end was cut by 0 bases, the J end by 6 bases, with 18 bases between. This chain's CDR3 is CASSLGSQAVSSEAFF. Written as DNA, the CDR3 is TGCGCCAGCAGCTTGGGATCGCAAGCGGTGTCTTCTGAAGCTTTCTTT.

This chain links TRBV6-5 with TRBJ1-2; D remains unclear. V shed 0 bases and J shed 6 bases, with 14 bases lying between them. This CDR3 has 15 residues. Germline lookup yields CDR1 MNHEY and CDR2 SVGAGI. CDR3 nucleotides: TGTGCCAGCAGTTACTCCAGCGGGAGCTTGGATGGCTACACCTTC. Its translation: CASSYSSGSLDGYTF.

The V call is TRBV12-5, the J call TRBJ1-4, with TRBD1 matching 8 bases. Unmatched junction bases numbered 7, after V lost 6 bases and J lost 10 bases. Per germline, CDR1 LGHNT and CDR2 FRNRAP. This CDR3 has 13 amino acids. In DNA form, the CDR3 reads TGTGCTAGTGGACATACAGGGGGTCGAAAACTGTTTTTT. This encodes CASGHTGGRKLFF.

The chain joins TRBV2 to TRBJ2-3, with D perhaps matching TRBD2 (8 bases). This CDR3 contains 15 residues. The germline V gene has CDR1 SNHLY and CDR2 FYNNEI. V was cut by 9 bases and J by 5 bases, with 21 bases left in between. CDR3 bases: TGTGCCAGTACTCGGGAGGGGGCTCAGATAGATACGCAGTATTTT. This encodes CASTREGAQIDTQYF. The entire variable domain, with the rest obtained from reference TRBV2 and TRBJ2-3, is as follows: EPEVTQTPSHQVTQMGQEVILRCVPISNHLYFYWYRQILGQKVEFLVSFYNNEISEKSEIFDDQFSVERPDGSNFTLKIRSTKLEDSAMYFCASTREGAQIDTQYFGPGTRLTVL.

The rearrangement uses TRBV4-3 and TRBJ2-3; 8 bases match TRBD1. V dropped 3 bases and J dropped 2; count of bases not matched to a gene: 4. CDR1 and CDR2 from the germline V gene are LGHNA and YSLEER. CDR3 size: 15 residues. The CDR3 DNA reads TGCGCCAGCAGCCAGGACAGGGAAAACACAGATACGCAGTATTTT. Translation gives CASSQDRENTDTQYF.

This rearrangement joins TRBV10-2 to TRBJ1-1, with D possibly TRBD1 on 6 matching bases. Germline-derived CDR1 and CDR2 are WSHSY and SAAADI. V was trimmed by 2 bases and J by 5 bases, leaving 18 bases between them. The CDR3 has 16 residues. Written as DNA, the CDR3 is TGCGCCAGCAGTGAGATATGGTGGGGGGCCAAAACTGAAGCTTTCTTT. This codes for CASSEIWWGAKTEAFF.

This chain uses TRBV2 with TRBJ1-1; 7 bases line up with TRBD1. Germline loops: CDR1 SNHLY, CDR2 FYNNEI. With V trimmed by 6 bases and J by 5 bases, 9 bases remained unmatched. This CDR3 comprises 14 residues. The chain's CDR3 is CASRGDRTRTEAFF. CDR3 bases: TGTGCCAGCAGGGGGGACAGAACTCGAACTGAAGCTTTCTTT.

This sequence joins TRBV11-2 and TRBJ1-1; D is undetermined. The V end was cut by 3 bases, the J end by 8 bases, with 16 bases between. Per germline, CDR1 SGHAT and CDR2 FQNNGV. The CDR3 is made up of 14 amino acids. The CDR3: CASSLAGFFSEAFF. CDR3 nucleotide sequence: TGTGCCAGCAGCTTGGCAGGCTTTTTCTCGGAAGCTTTCTTT.

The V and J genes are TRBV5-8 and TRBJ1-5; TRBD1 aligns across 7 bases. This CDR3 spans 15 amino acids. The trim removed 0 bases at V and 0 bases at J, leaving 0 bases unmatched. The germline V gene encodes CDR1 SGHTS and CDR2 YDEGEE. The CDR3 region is CASSLEGASNQPQHF. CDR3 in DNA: TGTGCCAGCAGCTTGGAGGGGGCTAGCAATCAGCCCCAGCATTTT.

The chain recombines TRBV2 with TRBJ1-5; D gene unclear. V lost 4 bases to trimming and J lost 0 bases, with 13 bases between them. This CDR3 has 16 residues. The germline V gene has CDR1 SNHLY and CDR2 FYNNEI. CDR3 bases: TGTGCCAGCAGTGTGTTAGCGGTCTTTAGCAATCAGCCCCAGCATTTT. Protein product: CASSVLAVFSNQPQHF.

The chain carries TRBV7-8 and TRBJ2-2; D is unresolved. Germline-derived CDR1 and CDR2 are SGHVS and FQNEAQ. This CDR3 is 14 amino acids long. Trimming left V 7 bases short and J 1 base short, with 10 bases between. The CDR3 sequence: CASKVWENTGELFF. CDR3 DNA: TGTGCCAGCAAGGTTTGGGAGAACACCGGGGAGCTGTTTTTT.

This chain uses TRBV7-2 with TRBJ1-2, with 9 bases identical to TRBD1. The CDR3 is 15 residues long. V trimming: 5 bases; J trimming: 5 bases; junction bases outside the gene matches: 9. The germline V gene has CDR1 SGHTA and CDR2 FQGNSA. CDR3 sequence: CASSSRDRDGYGYTF. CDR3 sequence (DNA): TGTGCCAGCAGCAGTAGGGACAGGGATGGTTATGGCTACACCTTC.

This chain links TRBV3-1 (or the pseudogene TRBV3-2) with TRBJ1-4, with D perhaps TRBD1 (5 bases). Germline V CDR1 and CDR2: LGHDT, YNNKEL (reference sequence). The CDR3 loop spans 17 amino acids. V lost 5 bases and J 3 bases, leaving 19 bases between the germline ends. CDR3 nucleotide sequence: TGTGCCAGCAGCTGGGGGTATACGAAGGTCGCTAATGAAAAACTGTTTTTT. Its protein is CASSWGYTKVANEKLFF.

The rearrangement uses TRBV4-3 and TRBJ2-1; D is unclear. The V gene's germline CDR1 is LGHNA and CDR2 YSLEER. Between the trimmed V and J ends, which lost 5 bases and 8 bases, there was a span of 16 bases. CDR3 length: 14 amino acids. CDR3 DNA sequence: TGCGCCAGCAGCTACCAGACCAAAAAGGATGAGCAGTTCTTC. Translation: CASSYQTKKDEQFF.

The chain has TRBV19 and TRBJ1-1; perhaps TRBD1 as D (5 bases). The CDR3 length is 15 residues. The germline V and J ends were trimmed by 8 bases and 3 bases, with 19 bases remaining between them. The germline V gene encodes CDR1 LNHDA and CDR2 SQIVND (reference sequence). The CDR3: CASCHVQGGHTEAFF. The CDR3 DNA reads TGTGCCAGTTGTCACGTCCAGGGAGGACACACTGAAGCTTTCTTT.

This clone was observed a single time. CDR3 in amino acids: CASSPQGLRNSPLHF. CDR3 nucleotides: TGTGCCAGCAGTCCGCAGGGCTTGCGGAATTCACCCCTCCACTTT. The chain is built from TRBV27 and TRBJ1-6, with a tentative D call TRBD1 (5 bases). In germline, CDR1 is MNHEY, CDR2 SMNVEV (reference sequence). The CDR3 sequence is 15 residues long. Trimming left V 5 bases short and J 7 bases short, with 15 bases between.

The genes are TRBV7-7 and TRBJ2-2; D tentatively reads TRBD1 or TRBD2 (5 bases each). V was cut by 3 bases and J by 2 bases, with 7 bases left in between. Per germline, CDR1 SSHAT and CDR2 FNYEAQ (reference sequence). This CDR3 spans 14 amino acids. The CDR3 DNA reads TGTGCCAGCAGCTTGGGGGAAAACACCGGGGAGCTGTTTTTT. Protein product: CASSLGENTGELFF.

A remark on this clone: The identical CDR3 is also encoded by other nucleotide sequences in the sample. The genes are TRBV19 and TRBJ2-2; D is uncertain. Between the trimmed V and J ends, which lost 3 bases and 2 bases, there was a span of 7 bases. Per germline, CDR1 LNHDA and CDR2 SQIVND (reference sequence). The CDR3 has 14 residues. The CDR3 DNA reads TGTGCCAGTAGTATCAGGTCAAACACCGGGGAGCTGTTTTTT. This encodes CASSIRSNTGELFF.

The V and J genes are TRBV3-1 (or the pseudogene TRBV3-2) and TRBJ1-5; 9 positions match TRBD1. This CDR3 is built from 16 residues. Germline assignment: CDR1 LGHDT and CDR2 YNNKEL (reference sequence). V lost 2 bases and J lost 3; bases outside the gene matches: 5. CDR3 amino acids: CASSQSQGALNQPQHF. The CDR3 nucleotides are TGTGCCAGCAGCCAATCACAGGGGGCCCTCAATCAGCCCCAGCATTTT.

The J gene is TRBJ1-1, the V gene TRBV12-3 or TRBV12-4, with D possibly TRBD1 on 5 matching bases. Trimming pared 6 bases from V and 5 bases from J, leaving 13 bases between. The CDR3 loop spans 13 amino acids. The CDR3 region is CASSPQGWTEAFF. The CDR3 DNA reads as TGTGCCAGCAGCCCCCAGGGTTGGACTGAAGCTTTCTTT.

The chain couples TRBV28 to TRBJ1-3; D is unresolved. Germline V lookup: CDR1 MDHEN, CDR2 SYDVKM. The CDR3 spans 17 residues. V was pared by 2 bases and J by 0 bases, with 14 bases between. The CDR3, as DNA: TGTGCCAGCAGTTTACAACGTCCGGGTCCCTCTGGAAACACCATATATTTT. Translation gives CASSLQRPGPSGNTIYF.

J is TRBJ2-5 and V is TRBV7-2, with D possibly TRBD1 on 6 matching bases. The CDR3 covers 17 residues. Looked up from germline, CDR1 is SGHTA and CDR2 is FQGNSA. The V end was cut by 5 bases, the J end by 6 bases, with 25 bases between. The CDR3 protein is CASSPQRRDTAWKTQYF. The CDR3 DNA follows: TGTGCCAGCAGCCCGCAACGCCGGGACACCGCTTGGAAGACCCAGTACTTC.